The sequence of this T cell receptor beta chain was determined in a study of tumor-infiltrating lymphocytes in primary liver carcinoma. Looking at the study overall: Spanning 30 to 69 years of age, the patients were men and women.

Co-extracted RNA and DNA came from approximately 20-30 mg of unsorted bulk tissue. General study points: The proportion of top clones found throughout all five tumor regions was only about 7-24%. Tumor-adjacent and tumor-blood pairs shared less of their repertoires than tumor region pairs shared. Relative to blood, tumors carried a significantly larger fraction of the repertoire in their top 250 clones (p = 0.039).

TCR beta cDNA was reverse-transcribed from about 0.45 ug of total RNA. The reaction used a constant-region primer and ProtoScript II reverse transcriptase. Generation of the TCR beta libraries relied on three nested multiplex PCR rounds using slightly modified ARM-PCR. Primers for the first two PCR rounds were TRBV1-TRBV30 forward primers and a C-beta reverse primer (about 10 cycles per round). From the multiplex PCR reads, TCRdb called clonotypes with MiXCR, one entry per CDR3 protein. Of approximately 24,000 distinct CDR3 sequences in the sample, about 73% were seen once. Germline V gene sequence: CDR1 LGHNA, CDR2 YNFKEQ. The CDR3 has 17 residues. Notes on this clonotype: Its antigen is currently unknown. The germline gene is not matched at one end of the junction; a read error may be the cause.

The sample consisted of liver tumor tissue from sampling region 3. Subset given: tumor region T3, left-lateral pole. The chain has TRBV4-2 and TRBJ1-1; possible D gene TRBD1, 5 bases. The TCR originated in a man between 40 and 49 years old with primary liver carcinoma and hepatitis B virus infection. The CDR3 loop reads CTSSQEYGHGFWIEAFF. The CDR3 bases are TGTACCAGCAGCCAAGAGTACGGACACGGTTTTTGGATTGAAGCTTTCTTT.